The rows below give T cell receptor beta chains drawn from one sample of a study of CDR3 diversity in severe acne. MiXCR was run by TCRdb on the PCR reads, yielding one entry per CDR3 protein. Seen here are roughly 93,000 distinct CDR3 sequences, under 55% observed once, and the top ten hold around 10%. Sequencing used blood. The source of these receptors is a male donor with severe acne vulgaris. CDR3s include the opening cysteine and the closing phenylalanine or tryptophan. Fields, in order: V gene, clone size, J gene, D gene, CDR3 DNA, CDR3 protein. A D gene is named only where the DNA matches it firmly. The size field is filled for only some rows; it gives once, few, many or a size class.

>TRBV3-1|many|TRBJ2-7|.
TGTGCCAGCAGTCTACGCTCTGGACCTAAGACCTACGAGCAGTACTTC
CASSLRSGPKTYEQYF
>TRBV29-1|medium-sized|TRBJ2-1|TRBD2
TGCAGCGTTGAAGGTGGGACTAGCAGATACAATGAGCAGTTCTTC
CSVEGGTSRYNEQFF
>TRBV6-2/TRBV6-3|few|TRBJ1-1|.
TGTGCCAGCAGTTGGCCGGGGCTGAACACTGAAGCTTTCTTT
CASSWPGLNTEAFF
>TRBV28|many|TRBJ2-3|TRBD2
TGTGCCAGCAGCTCCTTAGCGGGACGTACAGATACGCAGTATTTT
CASSSLAGRTDTQYF
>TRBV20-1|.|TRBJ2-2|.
TGCAGTGCTAGAGATCGGGCAGGGGTCCCCGGGGAGCTGTTTTTT
CSARDRAGVPGELFF
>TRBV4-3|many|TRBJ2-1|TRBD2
TGCGTCAGCAGCCAAATAGCGGGAGTTAATAATGAGCAGTTCTTC
CVSSQIAGVNNEQFF
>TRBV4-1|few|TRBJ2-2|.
TGCGCCAGCAGCCAAGATCCCACCTACACCGGGGAGCTGTTTTTT
CASSQDPTYTGELFF
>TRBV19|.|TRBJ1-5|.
TGTGCCAGTAGAGAGACGGCAGTACATTTT
CASRETAVHF
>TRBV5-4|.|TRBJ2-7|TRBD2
TGTGCCAGCAGCTTGGGGTTAGGACTAGCGGGAGGGCCGGGGTACGAGCAGTACTTC
CASSLGLGLAGGPGYEQYF
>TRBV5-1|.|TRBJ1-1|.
TGCGCCAGCAGCTTGGAGGGGGGAATGGGGTCGGGTGAAGCTTTCTTT
CASSLEGGMGSGEAFF
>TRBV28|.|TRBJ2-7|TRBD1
TGTGCCAGCAGTTCAGGACAGGGGTACGAGCAGTACTTC
CASSSGQGYEQYF
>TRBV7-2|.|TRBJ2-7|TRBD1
TGTGCCAGCAGCCACCCGGGACAGGGCCACGAGCAGTACTTC
CASSHPGQGHEQYF
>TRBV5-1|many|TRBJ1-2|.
TGCGCCAGCAGCTTGGCGGGGATGGCGGGCTACACCTTC
CASSLAGMAGYTF
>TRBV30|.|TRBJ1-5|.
TGTGCCTGGAGTGACAGGGTCAATCAGCCCCAGCATTTT
CAWSDRVNQPQHF
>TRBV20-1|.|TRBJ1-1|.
TGCAGTGCCATCTCCCAAGCAGGGGCCGAAGCTTTCTTT
CSAISQAGAEAFF
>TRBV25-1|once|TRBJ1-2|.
TGTGCCAGCAGCTCCTCCGACACCTATGGCTACACCTTC
CASSSSDTYGYTF
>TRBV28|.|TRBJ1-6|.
TGTGCCAGCAGTTTAGGGCAGGGGTCTTGGTCACCCCTCCACTTT
CASSLGQGSWSPLHF
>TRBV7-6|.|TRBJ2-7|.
TGTGCCAGCAGCTTACTCCGAAACTCCTACGAGCAGCACTTC
CASSLLRNSYEQHF
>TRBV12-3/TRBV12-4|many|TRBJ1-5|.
TGTGCCAGCAGTTTTGAGCGAAGCAATCAGCCCCAGCATTTT
CASSFERSNQPQHF
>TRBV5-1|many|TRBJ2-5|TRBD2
TGCGCCAGCAGCCCGACTAGCGGGGGCCAAGAGACCCAGTACTTC
CASSPTSGGQETQYF